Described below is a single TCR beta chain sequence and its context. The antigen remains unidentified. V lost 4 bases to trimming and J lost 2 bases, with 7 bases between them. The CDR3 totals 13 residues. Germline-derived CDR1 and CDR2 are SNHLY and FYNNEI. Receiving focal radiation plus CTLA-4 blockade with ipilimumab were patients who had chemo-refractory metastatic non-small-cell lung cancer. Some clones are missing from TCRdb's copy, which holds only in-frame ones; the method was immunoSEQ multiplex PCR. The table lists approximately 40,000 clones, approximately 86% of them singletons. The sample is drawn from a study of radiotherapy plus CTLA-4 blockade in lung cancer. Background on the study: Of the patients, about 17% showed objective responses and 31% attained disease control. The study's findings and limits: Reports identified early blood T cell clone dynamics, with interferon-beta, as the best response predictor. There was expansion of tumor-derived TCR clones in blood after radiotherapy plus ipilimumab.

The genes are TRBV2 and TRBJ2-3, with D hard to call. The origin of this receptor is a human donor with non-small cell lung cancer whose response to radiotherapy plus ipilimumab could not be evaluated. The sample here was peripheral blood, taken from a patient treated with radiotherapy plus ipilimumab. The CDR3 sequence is CASSARNTDTQYF. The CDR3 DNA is TGTGCCAGCAGTGCGAGGAACACAGATACGCAGTATTTT.